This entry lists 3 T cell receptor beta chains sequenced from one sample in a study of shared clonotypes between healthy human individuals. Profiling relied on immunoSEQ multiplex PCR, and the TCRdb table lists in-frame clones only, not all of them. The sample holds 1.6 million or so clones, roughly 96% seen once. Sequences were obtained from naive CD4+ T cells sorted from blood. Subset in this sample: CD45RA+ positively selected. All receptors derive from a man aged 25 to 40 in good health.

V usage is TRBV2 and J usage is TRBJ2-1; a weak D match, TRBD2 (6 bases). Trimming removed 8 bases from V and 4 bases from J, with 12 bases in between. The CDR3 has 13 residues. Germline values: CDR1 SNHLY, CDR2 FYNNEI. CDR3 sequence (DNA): TGTGCCAGCTGCGGGAACTTATACAATGAGCAGTTCTTC. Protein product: CASCGNLYNEQFF.

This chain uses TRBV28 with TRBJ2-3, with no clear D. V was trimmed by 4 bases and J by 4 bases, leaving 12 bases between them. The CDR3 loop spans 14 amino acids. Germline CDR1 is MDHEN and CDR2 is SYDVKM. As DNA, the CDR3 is TGTGCCAGCAGTTGGCAGGAATCCCCAGATACGCAGTATTTT. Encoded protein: CASSWQESPDTQYF. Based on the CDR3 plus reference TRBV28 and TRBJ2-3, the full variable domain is DVKVTQSSRYLVKRTGEKVFLECVQDMDHENMFWYRQDPGLGLRLIYFSYDVKMKEKGDIPEGYSVSREKKERFSLILESASTNQTSMYLCASSWQESPDTQYFGPGTRLTVL.

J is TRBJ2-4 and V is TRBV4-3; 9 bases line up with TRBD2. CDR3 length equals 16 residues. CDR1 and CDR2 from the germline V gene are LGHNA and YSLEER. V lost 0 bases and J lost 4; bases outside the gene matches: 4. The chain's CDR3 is CASSQDVTSGKNIQYF. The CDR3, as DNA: TGCGCCAGCAGCCAAGATGTGACTAGCGGTAAAAACATTCAGTACTTC.